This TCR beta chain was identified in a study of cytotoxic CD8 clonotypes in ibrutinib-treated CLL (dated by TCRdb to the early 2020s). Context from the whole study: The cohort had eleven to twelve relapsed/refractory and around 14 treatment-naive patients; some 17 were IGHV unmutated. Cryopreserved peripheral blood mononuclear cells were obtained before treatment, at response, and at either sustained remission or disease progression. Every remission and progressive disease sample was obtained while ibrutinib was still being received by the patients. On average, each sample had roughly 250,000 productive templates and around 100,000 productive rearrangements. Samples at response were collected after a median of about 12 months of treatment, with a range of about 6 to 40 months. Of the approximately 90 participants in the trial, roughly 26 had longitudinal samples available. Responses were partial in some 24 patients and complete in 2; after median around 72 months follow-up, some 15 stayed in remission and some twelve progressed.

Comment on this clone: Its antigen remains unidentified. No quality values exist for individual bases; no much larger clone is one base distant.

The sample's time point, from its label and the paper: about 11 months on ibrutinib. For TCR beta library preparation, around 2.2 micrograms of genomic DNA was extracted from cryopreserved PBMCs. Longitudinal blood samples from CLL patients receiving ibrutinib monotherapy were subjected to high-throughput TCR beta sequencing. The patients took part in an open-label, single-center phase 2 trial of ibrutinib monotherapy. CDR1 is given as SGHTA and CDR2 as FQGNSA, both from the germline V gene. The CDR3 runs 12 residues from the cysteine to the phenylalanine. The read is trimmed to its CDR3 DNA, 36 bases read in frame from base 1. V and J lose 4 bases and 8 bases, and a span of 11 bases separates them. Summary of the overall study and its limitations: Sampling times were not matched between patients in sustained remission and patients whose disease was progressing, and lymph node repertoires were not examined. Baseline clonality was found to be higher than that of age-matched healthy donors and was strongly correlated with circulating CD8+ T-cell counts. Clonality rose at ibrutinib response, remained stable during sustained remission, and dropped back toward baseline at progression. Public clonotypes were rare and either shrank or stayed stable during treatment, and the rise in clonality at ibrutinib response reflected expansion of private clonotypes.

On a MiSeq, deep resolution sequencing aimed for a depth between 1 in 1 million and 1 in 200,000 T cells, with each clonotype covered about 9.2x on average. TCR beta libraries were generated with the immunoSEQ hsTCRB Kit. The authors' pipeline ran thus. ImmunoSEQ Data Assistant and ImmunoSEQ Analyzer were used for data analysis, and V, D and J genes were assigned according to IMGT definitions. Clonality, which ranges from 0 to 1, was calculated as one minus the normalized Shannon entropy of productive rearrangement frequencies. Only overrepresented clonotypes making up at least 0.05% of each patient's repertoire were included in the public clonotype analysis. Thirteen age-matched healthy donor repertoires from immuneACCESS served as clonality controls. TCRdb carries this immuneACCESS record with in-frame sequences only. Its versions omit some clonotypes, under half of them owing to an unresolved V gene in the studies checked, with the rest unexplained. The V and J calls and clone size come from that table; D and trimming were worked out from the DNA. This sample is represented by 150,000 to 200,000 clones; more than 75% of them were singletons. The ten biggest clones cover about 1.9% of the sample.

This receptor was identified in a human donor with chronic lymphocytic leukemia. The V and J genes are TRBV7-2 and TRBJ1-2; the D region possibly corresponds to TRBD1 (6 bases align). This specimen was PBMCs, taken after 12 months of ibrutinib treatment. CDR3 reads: CASSSGQRGYTF. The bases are TGTGCCAGCAGCTCCGGACAGCGCGGCTACACCTTC.